This T cell receptor beta chain originates from a study of blood T cell repertoires in COVID-19 (dated by TCRdb to 2018 to 2021). General notes on the study: Samples covering the acute and convalescent phases of COVID-19 were provided by collaborators in the United States, Italy and Spain. The material from the prospective study consisted of cDNA or gDNA derived from T cells, B-cell-depleted T cells, or PBMCs. The repertoires were released in a freely available public database intended as a resource for research on the immune response to SARS-CoV-2. Sample metadata almost always included a de-identified subject ID, COVID-19 status, age in years and sex. The dataset comprised deeply sampled blood TCRbeta repertoires from subjects exposed to, actively infected with, or recovered from COVID-19. The samples were drawn from two sources: the first 160 participants of the ongoing ImmuneRACE study, and 1,000 to 1,500 subjects contributed by 6 global collaborators. Where available, HLA class I and class II types were obtained from metadata supplied by the sample provider rather than from assay-based typing.

Turning to this clone: No cognate antigen has been identified for it. No base-level quality is on record; no much larger clone is a single base apart.

Samples from volunteer blood donors who had recovered from COVID-19 were contributed by a second Seattle source. The collaborating institutions used their own protocols to collect whole blood in K2EDTA tubes. For TCRbeta analysis, collaborator samples were shipped as frozen whole blood, as isolated PBMCs, or as DNA extracted from either sample type. On the study overall, not on this receptor specifically: The quantity of clinical and demographic metadata differed by source and by participant and was supplied without curation.

Trimming takes 4 bases off V and 7 bases off J; junction bases not matched to a gene: 12. The CDR3, cysteine through phenylalanine, is 16 amino acids long. Kept here is only the CDR3 DNA, which spans 48 bases and is read in frame from base 1. Based on the germline V gene, the CDR1 and CDR2 sequences are LGHNA and YSLEER. TCRbeta CDR3 regions were amplified from genomic DNA by means of the immunoSEQ Assay, a bias-controlled multiplex PCR. Concerning the study's data processing: The number of nucleated cells in each sample was estimated by amplification of reference gene primers within the assay. To quantify the absolute abundance of each unique TCRbeta CDR3 rearrangement, sequence reads were collapsed and filtered. For each sample, productive Simpson clonality was calculated as the square root of Simpson's diversity index over productive rearrangements. TCRdb took this table from immuneACCESS and kept in-frame rearrangements with V and J called. Such tables lack part of the clones; where checked against another copy, unresolved V genes explain under half of the gap, and the rest is unexplained. The V and J calls and clone size were taken over from that table, and D and trimming were inferred from the DNA. Here the sample has 240,000 or so clones; more than 75% occur a single time. Of the sample, around 0.91% falls within the top ten clones.

Sequenced input: peripheral blood. The chain couples TRBV4-3 to TRBJ2-1, with 8 junctional bases fitting TRBD2. The clonotype originates from a woman in her forties who had recovered from COVID-19. CDR3 protein: CASSPSEEREWNEQFF. Read as DNA, the sequence is TGCGCCAGCAGCCCCTCGGAGGAGCGGGAGTGGAATGAGCAGTTCTTC.